The 28 T cell receptor beta chains given below trace back to one sample, sequenced in a study of cytomegalovirus exposure and HLA in healthy donors. It was with 60 Vbeta and 13 Jbeta primers that the PCR ran. Measured with immunoSEQ multiplex PCR; TCRdb has only the in-frame clones, and not every one. In the table there are around 130,000 clones, just under 75% of which are singletons. Sequencing was done on a sample of PBMCs. These receptor sequences come from a man aged 35-49 years in good health and CMV-seropositive.

This clone was detected only a few times. The chain links TRBV10-3 to TRBJ1-2; 11 nucleotides match TRBD1. The germline V gene has CDR1 ENHRY and CDR2 SYGVKD. The trim removed 11 bases at V and 8 bases at J, leaving 16 bases unmatched. The CDR3 totals 15 residues. CDR3 in amino acids: CAVTTGQGASSGYTF. The CDR3, as DNA: TGTGCCGTCACGACCGGACAGGGGGCATCGAGCGGCTACACCTTC.

Only one count was recorded for this clone. V and J are TRBV27 and TRBJ2-1; maybe TRBD2 (5 bases). CDR1 and CDR2 from the germline V gene are MNHEY and SMNVEV (reference sequence). The V gene lost 4 bases and the J gene lost 9 bases, with 22 bases spanning the gap. This CDR3 comprises 16 residues. In DNA, the CDR3 is TGTGCCAGCAGTTCCGGGGTAGGACCTATATATAGTGAGCAGTTCTTC. Translated, it gives CASSSGVGPIYSEQFF.

The V and J genes are TRBV19 and TRBJ2-7, with 9 bases matching TRBD2. V shed 6 bases and J 0 bases; nucleotides not matched to a gene: 6. The CDR3 spans 15 residues. From germline, CDR1 is LNHDA and CDR2 SQIVND (reference sequence). CDR3: CASRISGGSSYEQYF. The CDR3 coding sequence is TGTGCCAGTAGAATTAGCGGGGGCAGCTCCTACGAGCAGTACTTC.

This clone was observed a single time. The chain carries TRBV28 and TRBJ1-2; no clear D. CDR3 length equals 15 residues. V was pared by 1 base and J by 4 bases, with 13 bases between. Germline CDR1 MDHEN, CDR2 SYDVKM. CDR3 in amino acids: CASSLSSGQIYGYTF. In DNA form, the CDR3 reads TGTGCCAGCAGTTTATCTTCGGGTCAGATCTATGGCTACACCTTC.

V is TRBV28 and J is TRBJ2-7; 11 bases map to TRBD1. Germline V CDR1 and CDR2: MDHEN, SYDVKM. The CDR3 extends over 16 amino acids. Trimming cost V 4 bases and J 6 bases; bases outside gene matches: 11. This chain's CDR3 is CASSSPIAGTGGEQYF. CDR3 DNA sequence: TGTGCCAGCAGTTCGCCAATCGCCGGGACAGGGGGCGAGCAGTACTTC.

CDR3 nucleotides: TGTGCCAGCAGTGAACCGGCTAGCGGGAAGGGCACCGGGGAGCTGTTTTTT. It is translated as CASSEPASGKGTGELFF. The gene calls are TRBV2 and TRBJ2-2; 9 nucleotides line up with TRBD2. The length of the CDR3 is 17 residues. V lost 2 bases and J lost 4; bases outside the gene matches: 8. Germline CDR1 and CDR2: SNHLY and FYNNEI.

The V and J genes are TRBV29-1 and TRBJ1-3, with no clear D. The V gene lost 3 bases and the J gene lost 0 bases, with 6 bases spanning the gap. Germline CDR1 SQVTM, CDR2 ANQGSEA. This CDR3 spans 13 amino acids. CDR3 loop: CSVDQISGNTIYF. For the CDR3, the DNA is TGCAGCGTTGACCAGATCTCTGGAAACACCATATATTTT.

The genes are TRBV27 and TRBJ1-5; the D is unclear. The CDR3 is made up of 15 amino acids. Per germline, CDR1 MNHEY and CDR2 SMNVEV (reference sequence). Trimming took 6 bases from V and 5 from J, leaving 17 bases between them. This CDR3 reads CASSPRAPGYQPQHF. DNA for the CDR3: TGTGCCAGCAGCCCCCGGGCCCCGGGGTATCAGCCCCAGCATTTT.

This clone has just one count. The rearrangement uses TRBV5-1 and TRBJ1-4; possibly TRBD1 for D (6 bases). The CDR3 is 17 amino acids. CDR1 and CDR2 from the germline V gene are SGHRS and YFSETQ. Trimming removed 0 bases from V and 5 bases from J, with 17 bases in between. CDR3 DNA sequence: TGCGCCAGCAGCTTGGGCCTTCACCGGGACAACAATGAAAAACTGTTTTTT. Residues: CASSLGLHRDNNEKLFF.

The rearrangement uses TRBV6-5 and TRBJ1-1; D might be TRBD1 (6 bases). V was shortened by 5 bases and J by 5 bases, with 18 bases between the two germline ends. Germline V CDR1 and CDR2: MNHEY, SVGAGI. CDR3 length: 15 residues. CDR3: CASSHTSGARTEAFF. The CDR3 bases are TGTGCCAGCAGTCACACTTCAGGGGCGAGGACTGAAGCTTTCTTT.

This chain links TRBV15 with TRBJ2-3, with TRBD1 matching over 10 bases. The CDR3 totals 17 residues. The V gene's germline CDR1 is LNHNV and CDR2 YYDKDF (reference sequence). Trimming at V came to 1 base and at J to 1 base, leaving 5 bases not matched to a gene. Here the CDR3 DNA reads TGTGCCACCAGCAGAGGGGTGGGGACAGGGGGCACAGATACGCAGTATTTT. It translates to CATSRGVGTGGTDTQYF.

The chain uses TRBV18 and TRBJ2-5; unclear D gene. There are 14 residues in the CDR3. CDR1 and CDR2 (germline): KGHSH, LQKENI. The germline V and J ends were trimmed by 1 base and 5 bases, with 11 bases remaining between them. CDR3 DNA sequence: TGTGCCAGCTCACCACTGCCTGCGTGGGAGACCCAGTACTTC. Its protein is CASSPLPAWETQYF.

Details on this clone: Other DNA sequences of this sample code for an identical CDR3. The gene calls are TRBV18 and TRBJ2-7; D possibly corresponds to TRBD2 (6 bases). CDR1 is KGHSH and CDR2 is LQKENI in the germline V gene. Between the trimmed V and J ends, which lost 3 bases and 2 bases, there was a span of 11 bases. There are 14 residues in the CDR3. DNA for the CDR3: TGTGCCAGCTCACCTCCGGGACTGGCCTACGAGCAGTACTTC. Translated, it gives CASSPPGLAYEQYF.

This chain joins TRBV5-1 and TRBJ1-2; D ambiguous. V lost 4 bases and J 0 bases, leaving 7 bases between the germline ends. CDR1 SGHRS and CDR2 YFSETQ come from the germline V gene. The CDR3 runs 13 residues. As DNA, the CDR3 is TGCGCCAGCAGCGGAGGATCTAACTATGGCTACACCTTC. Translation: CASSGGSNYGYTF. Drawing the rest from reference TRBV5-1 and TRBJ1-2, the complete variable domain is KAGVTQTPRYLIKTRGQQVTLSCSPISGHRSVSWYQQTPGQGLQFLFEYFSETQRNKGNFPGRFSGRQFSNSRSEMNVSTLELGDSALYLCASSGGSNYGYTFGSGTRLTVV.

The sample holds a few counts of this clone. The chain links TRBV5-4 to TRBJ2-2; D unresolved. The V and J ends lost 0 bases and 0 bases respectively, with 6 bases between them. CDR1 and CDR2 from the germline V gene are SGHNT and YYREEE (reference sequence). The length of the CDR3 is 15 residues. Here the CDR3 reads CASSLGKPNTGELFF. For the CDR3, the DNA is TGTGCCAGCAGCTTGGGCAAGCCGAACACCGGGGAGCTGTTTTTT.

This clone was detected a few times. V and J are TRBV9 and TRBJ2-1; TRBD2 agrees at 8 bases. J lost 10 bases, V lost 4 bases, and 16 bases had no gene match. There are 16 residues in the CDR3. Germline V gene data show CDR1 as SGDLS and CDR2 as YYNGEE. The CDR3 is CASSPGGDVINREQFF. In nucleotides, the CDR3 is TGTGCCAGCAGCCCCGGGGGGGATGTTATAAATAGGGAGCAGTTCTTC.

The rearrangement joins TRBV5-1 to TRBJ2-5; 7 bases match TRBD1. Germline lookup yields CDR1 SGHRS and CDR2 YFSETQ. V was clipped by 5 bases and J by 2 bases; unmatched bases: 6. This CDR3 region has 14 residues. As DNA, the CDR3 is TGCGCCAGCAGAACTACAGGGGATCAAGAGACCCAGTACTTC. This encodes CASRTTGDQETQYF. Supplemented by reference TRBV5-1 and TRBJ2-5, the full variable domain reads KAGVTQTPRYLIKTRGQQVTLSCSPISGHRSVSWYQQTPGQGLQFLFEYFSETQRNKGNFPGRFSGRQFSNSRSEMNVSTLELGDSALYLCASRTTGDQETQYFGPGTRLLVL.

This chain connects TRBV19 to TRBJ2-1, with TRBD1 matching 9 bases. The length of the CDR3 is 15 residues. V was clipped by 3 bases and J by 4 bases; unmatched bases: 4. Germline V lookup: CDR1 LNHDA, CDR2 SQIVND (reference sequence). The CDR3 here is CASSISGQGYNEQFF. DNA of the CDR3: TGTGCCAGTAGTATTTCGGGACAGGGTTACAATGAGCAGTTCTTC.

V is TRBV7-2 and J is TRBJ1-1; no clear D. CDR1 SGHTA and CDR2 FQGNSA come from the germline V gene. The CDR3 sequence is 13 residues long. V lost 6 bases and J 0 bases, leaving 8 bases between the germline ends. The CDR3 reads CASSEMMNTEAFF. In DNA, the CDR3 is TGTGCCAGCAGTGAGATGATGAACACTGAAGCTTTCTTT.

V usage is TRBV7-9 and J usage is TRBJ2-3, with D hard to call. Germline V gives CDR1 SEHNR, CDR2 FQNEAQ (reference sequence). CDR3 length: 12 amino acids. V shed 5 bases and J shed 5 bases, with 8 bases lying between them. DNA for the CDR3: TGTGCCAGCAGCCATGAGAGAGATACGCAGTATTTT. Translating it yields CASSHERDTQYF.

In this sample, this clone turned up a few times. This chain uses TRBV5-1 with TRBJ1-1, with TRBD1 as a possible D gene (6 bases). V was shortened by 1 base and J by 1 base, with 11 bases between the two germline ends. The germline CDR1 and CDR2 sequences are SGHRS and YFSETQ. The CDR3 loop spans 15 amino acids. CDR3 in DNA: TGCGCCAGCAGCTTGAGGCAGGGGAGGAACACTGAAGCTTTCTTT. Residues: CASSLRQGRNTEAFF.

V gene TRBV18 combines with J gene TRBJ2-1; D not resolved. CDR3 length equals 16 residues. Germline assignment: CDR1 KGHSH and CDR2 LQKENI. V lost 0 bases, J lost 2 bases, and 11 bases lay in between. The CDR3 loop is CASSPPRRSAYNEQFF. The DNA for the CDR3 is TGTGCCAGCTCACCACCGCGCCGAAGCGCCTACAATGAGCAGTTCTTC. Variable domain in full (rest from reference TRBV18 and TRBJ2-1): NAGVMQNPRHLVRRRGQEARLRCSPMKGHSHVYWYRQLPEEGLKFMVYLQKENIIDESGMPKERFSAEFPKEGPSILRIQQVVRGDSAAYFCASSPPRRSAYNEQFFGPGTRLTVL.

This chain links TRBV5-1 with TRBJ2-2; D perhaps matches TRBD2 (7 bases). V dropped 4 bases and J dropped 6 bases, with 31 bases sitting between them. This CDR3 region has 20 residues. Looked up from germline, CDR1 is SGHRS and CDR2 is YFSETQ. CDR3 DNA: TGCGCCAGCAGCCAGGTGGACGTCGGCGATTCGGGGGGCTCAGCCGGGGAGCTGTTTTTT. Its translation: CASSQVDVGDSGGSAGELFF.

The V and J genes are TRBV13 and TRBJ1-1, with TRBD1 identical over 8 bases. Per the germline V gene, CDR1 is PRHDT and CDR2 is FYEKMQ (reference sequence). CDR3 length: 15 residues. V lost 5 bases to trimming and J lost 1 base; unmatched junction nucleotides: 6. The CDR3 spells CASSILGQGNTEAFF. As DNA, the CDR3 is TGTGCCAGCAGCATCCTAGGACAGGGGAACACTGAAGCTTTCTTT.

This clone showed up just a few times. The rearrangement links TRBV6-5 to TRBJ1-5, with D perhaps TRBD1 (5 bases). Germline values: CDR1 MNHEY, CDR2 SVGAGI. Trimming left V 7 bases short and J 3 bases short, with 16 bases between. The CDR3 covers 15 residues. In DNA form, the CDR3 reads TGTGCCAGCACCCTAGGGGTCAAAGTCAATCAGCCCCAGCATTTT. As protein: CASTLGVKVNQPQHF.

This chain uses TRBV27 with TRBJ2-7, with D tentatively TRBD1 (5 bases). Germline CDR1 is MNHEY and CDR2 is SMNVEV (reference sequence). The CDR3 length is 13 residues. Trimming took off 0 bases at V and 6 bases at J, with 9 bases between the two ends. The DNA of the CDR3 is TGTGCCAGCAGTTTATCCAGGGCGATCGAGCAGTACTTC. Translated: CASSLSRAIEQYF.

This clone was seen only a few times. The chain combines TRBV27 with TRBJ1-6; TRBD1 might be the D (5 bases). V was cut by 5 bases and J by 9 bases, with 20 bases left in between. Germline V gene sequence: CDR1 MNHEY, CDR2 SMNVEV (reference sequence). The CDR3 extends over 16 amino acids. CDR3 region: CASSRRFGGEGSPLHF. The DNA of the CDR3 is TGTGCCAGCAGTCGCCGCTTCGGAGGGGAGGGTTCACCCCTCCACTTT.

The chain employs TRBV11-2 and TRBJ1-3; 7 bases agree with TRBD1. CDR1 SGHAT and CDR2 FQNNGV come from the germline V gene. This CDR3 is built from 14 residues. V trimming: 5 bases; J trimming: 5 bases; junction bases outside the gene matches: 6. CDR3 in amino acids: CASSLRQGRNTIYF. The CDR3 DNA sequence: TGTGCCAGCAGCCTACGACAGGGTCGAAACACCATATATTTT.